This TCR beta chain comes out of a study of blood T cell repertoires in COVID-19. Profiling relied on immunoSEQ multiplex PCR, and the TCRdb table lists in-frame clones only, not all of them. The table includes around 400,000 clones, 89% detected once. The CDR3 runs 13 residues. Trimming took 3 bases from V and 5 from J; bases not matched to a gene: 2. Germline V gene sequence: CDR1 KGHSH, CDR2 LQKENI. The TCR originated in a man aged 40-55 years with acute or convalescent COVID-19. The specimen sequenced was peripheral blood. This chain joins TRBV18 and TRBJ1-2; the match to TRBD1 covers 8 bases. The CDR3 region has the DNA TGTGCCAGCTCACCGGACAGGGTTTATGGCTACACCTTC. Translation gives CASSPDRVYGYTF.